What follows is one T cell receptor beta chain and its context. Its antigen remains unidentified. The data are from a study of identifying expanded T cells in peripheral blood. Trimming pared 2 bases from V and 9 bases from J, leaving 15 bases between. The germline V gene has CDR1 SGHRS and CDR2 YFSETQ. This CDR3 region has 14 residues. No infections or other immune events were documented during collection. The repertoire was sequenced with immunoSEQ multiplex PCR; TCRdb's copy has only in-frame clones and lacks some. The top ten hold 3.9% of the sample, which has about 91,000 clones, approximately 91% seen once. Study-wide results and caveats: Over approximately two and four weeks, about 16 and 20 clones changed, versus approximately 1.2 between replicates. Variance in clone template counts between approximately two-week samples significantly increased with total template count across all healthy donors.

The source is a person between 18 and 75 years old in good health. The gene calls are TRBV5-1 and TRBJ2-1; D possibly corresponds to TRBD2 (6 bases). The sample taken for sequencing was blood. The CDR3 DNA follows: TGCGCCAGCAGCTTTGGCGGGGAGGTCACTGAGCAGTTCTTC. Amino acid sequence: CASSFGGEVTEQFF.